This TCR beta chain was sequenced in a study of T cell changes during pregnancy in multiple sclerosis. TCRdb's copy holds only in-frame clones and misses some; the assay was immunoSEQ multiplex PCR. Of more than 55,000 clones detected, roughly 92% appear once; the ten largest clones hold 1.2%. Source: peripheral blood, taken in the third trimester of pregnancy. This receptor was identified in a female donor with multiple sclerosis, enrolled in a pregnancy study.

CDR3 coding DNA: TGCGCCAGCAGCGGCTTCCAAGAGACCCAGTACTTC. This encodes CASSGFQETQYF. The chain joins TRBV4-1 to TRBJ2-5; D remains unclear. V was shortened by 5 bases and J by 1 base, with 5 bases between the two germline ends. Germline V gene data show CDR1 as MGHRA and CDR2 as YSYEKL. The CDR3 spans 12 residues.